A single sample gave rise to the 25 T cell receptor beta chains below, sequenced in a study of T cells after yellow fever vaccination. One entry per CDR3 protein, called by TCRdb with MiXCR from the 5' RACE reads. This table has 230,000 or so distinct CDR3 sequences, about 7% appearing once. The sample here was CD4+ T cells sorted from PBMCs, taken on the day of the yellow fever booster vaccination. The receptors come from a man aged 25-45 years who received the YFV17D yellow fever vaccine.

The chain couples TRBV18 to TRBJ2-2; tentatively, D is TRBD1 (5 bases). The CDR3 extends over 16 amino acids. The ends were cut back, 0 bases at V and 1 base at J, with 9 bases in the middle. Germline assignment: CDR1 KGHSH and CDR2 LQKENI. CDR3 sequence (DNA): TGTGCCAGCTCACCACCGTTCAGGGAGAACACCGGGGAGCTGTTTTTT. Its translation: CASSPPFRENTGELFF.

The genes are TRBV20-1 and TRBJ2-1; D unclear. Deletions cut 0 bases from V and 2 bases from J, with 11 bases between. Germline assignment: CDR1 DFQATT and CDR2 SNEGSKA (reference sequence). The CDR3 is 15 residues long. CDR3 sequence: CSARDALIPYNEQFF. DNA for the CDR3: TGCAGTGCTAGAGATGCCCTTATACCCTACAATGAGCAGTTCTTC.

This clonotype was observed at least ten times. DNA of the CDR3: TGTGCCAGCAGTCGGACAGGGAGTGACGGAGCTTTCTTT. It specifies CASSRTGSDGAFF. This chain connects TRBV12-3 or TRBV12-4 to TRBJ1-1, with 8 bases identical to TRBD1. The CDR3 length is 13 residues. V shed 5 bases, J shed 10 bases, and the junction held 9 bases outside the gene matches.

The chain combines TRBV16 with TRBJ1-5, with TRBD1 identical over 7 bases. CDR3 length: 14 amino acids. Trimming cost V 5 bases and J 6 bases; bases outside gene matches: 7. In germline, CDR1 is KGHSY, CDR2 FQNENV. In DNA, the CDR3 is TGTGCCAGCAGCGCCGACAGGGTCGGTCAGCCCCAGCATTTT. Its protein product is CASSADRVGQPQHF.

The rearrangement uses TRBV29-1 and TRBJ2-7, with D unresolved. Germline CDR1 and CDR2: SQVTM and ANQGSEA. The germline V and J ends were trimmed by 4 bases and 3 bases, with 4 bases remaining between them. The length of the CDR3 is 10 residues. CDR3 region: CSVGVYEQYF. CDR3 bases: TGCAGCGTTGGGGTCTACGAGCAGTACTTC.

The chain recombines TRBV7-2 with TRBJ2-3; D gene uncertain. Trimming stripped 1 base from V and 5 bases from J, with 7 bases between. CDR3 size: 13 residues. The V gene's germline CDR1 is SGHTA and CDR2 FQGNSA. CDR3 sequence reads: CASSLGSGDTQYF. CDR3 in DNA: TGTGCCAGCAGCTTAGGGTCAGGAGATACGCAGTATTTT.

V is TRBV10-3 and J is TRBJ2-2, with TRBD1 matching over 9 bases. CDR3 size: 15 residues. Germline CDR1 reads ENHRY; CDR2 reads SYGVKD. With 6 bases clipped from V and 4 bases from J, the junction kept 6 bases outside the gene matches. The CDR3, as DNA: TGTGCCATCAGCCCCGGGACAGGGTCCACCGGGGAGCTGTTTTTT. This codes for CAISPGTGSTGELFF.

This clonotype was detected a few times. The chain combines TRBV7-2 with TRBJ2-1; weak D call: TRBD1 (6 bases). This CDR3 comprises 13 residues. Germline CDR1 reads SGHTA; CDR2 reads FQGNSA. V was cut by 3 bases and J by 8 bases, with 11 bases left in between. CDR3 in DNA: TGTGCCAGCAGCTTCAGCAGGGGTCATGAGCAGTTCTTC. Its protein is CASSFSRGHEQFF. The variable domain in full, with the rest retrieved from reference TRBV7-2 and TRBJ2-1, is GAGVSQSPSNKVTEKGKDVELRCDPISGHTALYWYRQSLGQGLEFLIYFQGNSAPDKSGLPSDRFSAERTGGSVSTLTIQRTQQEDSAVYLCASSFSRGHEQFFGPGTRLTVL.

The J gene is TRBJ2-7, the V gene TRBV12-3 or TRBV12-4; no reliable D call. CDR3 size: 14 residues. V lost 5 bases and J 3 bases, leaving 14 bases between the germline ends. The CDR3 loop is CASSRTATDYEQYF. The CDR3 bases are TGTGCCAGCAGTAGAACAGCCACCGACTACGAGCAGTACTTC.

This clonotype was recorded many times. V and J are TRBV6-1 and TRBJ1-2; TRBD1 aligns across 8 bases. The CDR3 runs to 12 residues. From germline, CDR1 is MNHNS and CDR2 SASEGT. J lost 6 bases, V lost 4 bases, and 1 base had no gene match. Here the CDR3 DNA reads TGTGCCAGCAGTGCGACAGGGGATGGCTACACCTTC. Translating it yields CASSATGDGYTF.

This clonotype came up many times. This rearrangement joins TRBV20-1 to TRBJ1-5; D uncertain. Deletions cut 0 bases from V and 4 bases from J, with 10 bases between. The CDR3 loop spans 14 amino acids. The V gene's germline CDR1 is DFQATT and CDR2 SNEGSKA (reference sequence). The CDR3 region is CSARDRWENQPQHF. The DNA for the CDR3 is TGCAGTGCTAGAGATAGGTGGGAAAATCAGCCCCAGCATTTT.

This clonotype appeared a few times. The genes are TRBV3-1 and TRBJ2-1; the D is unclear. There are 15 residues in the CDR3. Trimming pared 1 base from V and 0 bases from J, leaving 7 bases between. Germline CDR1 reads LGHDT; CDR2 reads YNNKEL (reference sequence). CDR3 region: CASSQGPSSYNEQFF. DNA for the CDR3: TGTGCCAGCAGCCAAGGGCCGAGCTCCTACAATGAGCAGTTCTTC.

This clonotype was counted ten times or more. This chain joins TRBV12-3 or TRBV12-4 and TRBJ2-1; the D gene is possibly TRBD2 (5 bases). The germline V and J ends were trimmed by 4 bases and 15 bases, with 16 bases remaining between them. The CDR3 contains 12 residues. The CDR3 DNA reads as TGTGCCAGCAGTTCCAGGCGCCGGGATGCGTTCTTC. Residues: CASSSRRRDAFF.

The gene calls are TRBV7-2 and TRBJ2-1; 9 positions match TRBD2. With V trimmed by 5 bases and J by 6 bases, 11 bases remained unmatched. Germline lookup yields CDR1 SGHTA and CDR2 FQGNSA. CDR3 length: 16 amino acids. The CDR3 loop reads CASSQGGGRASNEQFF. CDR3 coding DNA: TGTGCCAGCAGCCAAGGGGGCGGGAGGGCGTCCAATGAGCAGTTCTTC. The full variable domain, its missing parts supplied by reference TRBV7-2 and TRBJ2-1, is GAGVSQSPSNKVTEKGKDVELRCDPISGHTALYWYRQSLGQGLEFLIYFQGNSAPDKSGLPSDRFSAERTGGSVSTLTIQRTQQEDSAVYLCASSQGGGRASNEQFFGPGTRLTVL.

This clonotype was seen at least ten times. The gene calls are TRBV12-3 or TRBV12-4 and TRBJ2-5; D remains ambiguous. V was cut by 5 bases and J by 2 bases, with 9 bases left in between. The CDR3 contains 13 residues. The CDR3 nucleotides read TGTGCCAGCAGTCCTCGAAAACAAGAGACCCAGTACTTC. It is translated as CASSPRKQETQYF.

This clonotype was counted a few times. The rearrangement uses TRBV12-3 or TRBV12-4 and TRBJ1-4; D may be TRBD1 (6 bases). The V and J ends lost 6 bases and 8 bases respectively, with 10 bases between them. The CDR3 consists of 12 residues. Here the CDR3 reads CASRRTAEKLFF. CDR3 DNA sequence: TGTGCCAGCAGAAGGACAGCCGAAAAACTGTTTTTT.

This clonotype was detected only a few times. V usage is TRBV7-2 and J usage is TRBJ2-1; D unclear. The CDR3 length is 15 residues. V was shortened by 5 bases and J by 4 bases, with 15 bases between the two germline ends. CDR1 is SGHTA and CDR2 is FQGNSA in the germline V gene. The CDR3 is CASSQVVGQYNEQFF. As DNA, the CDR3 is TGTGCCAGCAGCCAGGTAGTTGGGCAATACAATGAGCAGTTCTTC.

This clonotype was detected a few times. The CDR3 sequence: CASSPQGLTEAFF. The CDR3 DNA reads as TGTGCCAGCTCACCACAGGGGCTCACTGAAGCTTTCTTT. The chain combines TRBV18 with TRBJ1-1; TRBD1 might be the D (5 bases). This CDR3 spans 13 amino acids. Germline V lookup: CDR1 KGHSH, CDR2 LQKENI. Trimming removed 1 base at V and 4 bases at J, with 7 bases between.

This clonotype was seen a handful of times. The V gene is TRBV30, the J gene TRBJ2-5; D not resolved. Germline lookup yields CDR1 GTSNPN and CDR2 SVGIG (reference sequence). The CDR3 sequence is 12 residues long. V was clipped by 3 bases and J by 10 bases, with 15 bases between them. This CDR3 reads CAWRVVSRVQYF. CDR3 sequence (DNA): TGTGCCTGGAGGGTCGTGAGTAGGGTCCAGTACTTC.

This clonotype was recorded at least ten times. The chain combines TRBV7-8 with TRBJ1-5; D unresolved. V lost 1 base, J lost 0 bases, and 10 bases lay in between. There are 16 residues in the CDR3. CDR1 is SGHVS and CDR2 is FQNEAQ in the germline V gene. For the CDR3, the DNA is TGTGCCAGCAGCTTAGAGGGCAGACTTAGCAATCAGCCCCAGCATTTT. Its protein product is CASSLEGRLSNQPQHF.

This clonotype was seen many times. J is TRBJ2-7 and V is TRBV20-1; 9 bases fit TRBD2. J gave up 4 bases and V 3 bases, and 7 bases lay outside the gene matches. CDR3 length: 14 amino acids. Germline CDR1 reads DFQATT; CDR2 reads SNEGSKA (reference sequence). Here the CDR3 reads CSASSGLAMYEQYF. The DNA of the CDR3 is TGCAGTGCTAGCTCGGGACTAGCAATGTACGAGCAGTACTTC.

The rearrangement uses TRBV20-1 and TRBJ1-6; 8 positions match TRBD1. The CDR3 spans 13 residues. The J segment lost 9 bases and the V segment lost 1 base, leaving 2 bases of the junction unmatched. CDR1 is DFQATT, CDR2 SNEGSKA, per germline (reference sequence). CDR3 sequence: CSARVTGGSPLHF. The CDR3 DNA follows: TGCAGTGCTAGAGTAACAGGGGGTTCACCCCTCCACTTT.

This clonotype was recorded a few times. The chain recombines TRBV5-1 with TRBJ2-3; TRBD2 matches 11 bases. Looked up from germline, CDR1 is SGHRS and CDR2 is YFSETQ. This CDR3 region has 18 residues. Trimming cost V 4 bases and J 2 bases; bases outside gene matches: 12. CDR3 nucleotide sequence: TGCGCCAGCAGCCCGGCCAAGGGACTAGCGGAGTTCACAGATACGCAGTATTTT. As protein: CASSPAKGLAEFTDTQYF.

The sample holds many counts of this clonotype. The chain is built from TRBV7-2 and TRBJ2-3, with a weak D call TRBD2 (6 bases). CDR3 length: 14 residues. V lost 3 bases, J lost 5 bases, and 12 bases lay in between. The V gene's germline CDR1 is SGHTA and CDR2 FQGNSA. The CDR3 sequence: CASSFRERVDTQYF. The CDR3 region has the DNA TGTGCCAGCAGCTTTCGGGAGCGGGTAGATACGCAGTATTTT.

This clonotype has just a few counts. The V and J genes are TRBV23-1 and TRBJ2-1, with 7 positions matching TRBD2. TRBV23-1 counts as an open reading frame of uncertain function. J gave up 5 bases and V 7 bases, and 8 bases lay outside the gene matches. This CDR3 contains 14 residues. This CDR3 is CASTAGRMNNEQFF. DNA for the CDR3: TGCGCCAGCACAGCGGGACGTATGAACAATGAGCAGTTCTTC.